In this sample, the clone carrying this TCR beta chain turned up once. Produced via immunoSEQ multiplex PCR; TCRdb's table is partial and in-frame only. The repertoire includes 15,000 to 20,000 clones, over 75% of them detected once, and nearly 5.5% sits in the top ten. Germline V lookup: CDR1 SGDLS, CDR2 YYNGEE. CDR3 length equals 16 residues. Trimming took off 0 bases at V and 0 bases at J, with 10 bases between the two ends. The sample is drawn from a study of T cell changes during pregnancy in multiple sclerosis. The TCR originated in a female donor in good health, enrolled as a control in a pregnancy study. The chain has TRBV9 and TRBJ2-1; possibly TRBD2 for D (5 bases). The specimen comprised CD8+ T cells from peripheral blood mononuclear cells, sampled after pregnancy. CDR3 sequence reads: CASSVGGGYSYNEQFF. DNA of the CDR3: TGTGCCAGCAGCGTAGGAGGAGGTTACTCCTACAATGAGCAGTTCTTC.